This T cell receptor (beta chain) originates from a study of T cells and Merkel cell carcinoma outcomes. The table came from immunoSEQ multiplex PCR; TCRdb's copy has only in-frame clones and leaves some out. Among about 590 clones listed, 91% were seen once. The CDR3 consists of 15 residues. The V gene's germline CDR1 is LNHDA and CDR2 SQIVND (reference sequence). The V and J ends lost 5 bases and 4 bases, in that order; junction bases with no gene match: 6. Comment on this clone: Its specificity is not known.

Notes on the study in general: In Merkel cell carcinoma, repertoire and T-cell density reportedly predicted outcomes.

V is TRBV19 and J is TRBJ2-1; TRBD2 matches 9 bases. The TCR comes from a human donor with Merkel cell carcinoma. The sequencing sample was made of tumor tissue from Merkel cell carcinoma. CDR3 sequence (DNA): TGTGCCAGTAGTCCTCTAGCGGGGCGTTACAATGAGCAGTTCTTC. Protein product: CASSPLAGRYNEQFF.